One T cell receptor beta chain is described in this entry. The data stem from a study of OX40 agonist ivuxolimab in advanced cancers. CDR1 is SGHTA and CDR2 is FQGNSA in the germline V gene. V was clipped by 4 bases and J by 7 bases, with 8 bases between them. The CDR3 is 12 amino acids. Libraries were prepared by immunoSEQ multiplex PCR; TCRdb keeps only in-frame clonotypes and omits some of them. Of approximately 91,000 clones in the sample, 87% were seen once. The input for sequencing was CD4+ or CD8+ T cells sorted from blood, taken in a trial of the OX40 agonist ivuxolimab. The rearrangement joins TRBV7-2 to TRBJ2-1; D is undetermined. The sequence came from an adult with an advanced solid tumor such as melanoma, head and neck, liver or kidney cancer. The CDR3 DNA follows: TGTGCCAGCAGCTCCTACTTGAATGAGCAGTTCTTC. It codes for CASSSYLNEQFF.